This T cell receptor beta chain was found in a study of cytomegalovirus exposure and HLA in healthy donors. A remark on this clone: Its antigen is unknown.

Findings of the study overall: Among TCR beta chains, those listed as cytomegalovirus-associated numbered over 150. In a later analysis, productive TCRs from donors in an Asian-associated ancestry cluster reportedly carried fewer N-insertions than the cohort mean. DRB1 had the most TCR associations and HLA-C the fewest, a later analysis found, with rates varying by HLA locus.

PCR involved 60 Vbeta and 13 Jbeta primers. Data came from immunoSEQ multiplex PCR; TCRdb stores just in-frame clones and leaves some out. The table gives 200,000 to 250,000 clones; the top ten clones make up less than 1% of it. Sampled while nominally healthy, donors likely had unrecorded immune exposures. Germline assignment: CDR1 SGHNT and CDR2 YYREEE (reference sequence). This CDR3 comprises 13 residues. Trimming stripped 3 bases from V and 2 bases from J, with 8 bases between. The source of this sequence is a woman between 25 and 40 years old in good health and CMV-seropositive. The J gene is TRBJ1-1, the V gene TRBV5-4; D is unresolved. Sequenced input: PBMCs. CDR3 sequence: CASSWASNTEAFF. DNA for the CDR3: TGTGCCAGCAGCTGGGCAAGTAACACTGAAGCTTTCTTT.